The T cell receptor (beta chain) under discussion was sequenced for a study of T cell responses to AZD1222 COVID-19 vaccine. Repertoires were generated with immunoSEQ multiplex PCR, while TCRdb's copy carries only in-frame clones and drops some. In the table there are 200,000 or so clones, about 94% of which are singletons. On this clone itself: The antigen remains unidentified.

Study results and limitations: Vaccine-associated CD4 TCRs ranged over spike, dominating at 160-218 and 743-854. Only 5 or 6 people who got AZD1222 tested seropositive at baseline.

The sample in question was peripheral blood, obtained on day 0 of AZD1222 vaccination. This TCR was recovered from an adult in good health.

The CDR3 DNA follows: TGTGCCAGCAGCCAATCCCGGGGAGGGGCAGGGCCCTACGAGCAGTACTTC. Translated, it gives CASSQSRGGAGPYEQYF. The chain recombines TRBV3-1 (or the pseudogene TRBV3-2) with TRBJ2-7; 7 bases line up with TRBD2. Germline V lookup: CDR1 LGHDT, CDR2 YNNKEL (reference sequence). V shed 2 bases, J shed 2 bases, and the junction held 12 bases outside the gene matches. CDR3 length equals 17 residues.